This T cell receptor beta chain appears in the sequencing data of a study of OX40 agonist ivuxolimab in advanced cancers. Germline V gene sequence: CDR1 SGDLS, CDR2 YYNGEE. The germline V and J ends were trimmed by 0 bases and 0 bases, with 10 bases remaining between them. CDR3 length: 16 residues. Assay: immunoSEQ multiplex PCR; the TCRdb copy retains only in-frame clones and omits some. This table holds about 80,000 clones, about nine tenths found once. This clone was detected a few times. The genes are TRBV9 and TRBJ1-3; D is undetermined. The sequences come from CD4+ or CD8+ T cells sorted from blood, collected in a trial of the OX40 agonist ivuxolimab. The sequence was obtained from an adult with an advanced solid tumor such as melanoma, head and neck, liver or kidney cancer. In DNA form, the CDR3 reads TGTGCCAGCAGCGTAGGGGGTTACCGCTCTGGAAACACCATATATTTT. Amino acids: CASSVGGYRSGNTIYF.